These T cell receptor beta chains were read from a single sample in a study of a mutant IDH1 vaccine in newly diagnosed glioma. Repertoires were generated with immunoSEQ multiplex PCR, while TCRdb's copy carries only in-frame clones and drops some. The data show 25,000 to 35,000 clones, 80% seen once. Their target antigens are unknown. This specimen consisted of PBMCs, obtained from a glioma patient whose treatment included an IDH1 peptide vaccine. The receptors were sampled from a woman between 18 and 29 years old with glioma. The CDR3 runs from the conserved cysteine through the conserved F or W. A D gene is named only where the DNA matches it firmly. Only part of the rows carry a size: once, few, many, or a class if the clone is expanded.

>TRBV28|TRBJ2-2|-|once
CASARSSNTGELFF
TGTGCCAGCGCAAGGAGCTCGAACACCGGGGAGCTGTTTTTT
>TRBV6-6|TRBJ2-1|-|-
CASSYVSGSYNEQFF
TGTGCCAGCAGTTATGTTAGCGGCTCCTACAATGAGCAGTTCTTC
>TRBV29-1|TRBJ2-1|-|-
CMGGTLIGEQFF
TGTATGGGCGGGACTTTGATAGGTGAGCAGTTCTTC
>TRBV19|TRBJ2-7|-|-
CASSIGAGNYEQYF
TGTGCCAGTAGTATCGGGGCAGGCAACTACGAGCAGTACTTC
>TRBV4-1|TRBJ1-1|-|once
CASSQGPGPLNTEAFF
TGCGCCAGCAGCCAAGGGCCGGGACCCTTGAACACTGAAGCTTTCTTT
>TRBV18|TRBJ2-7|TRBD2|few
CASFGASGSSYEQYF
TGTGCCAGCTTCGGGGCTAGCGGGAGCAGTTACGAGCAGTACTTC
>TRBV6-5|TRBJ2-1|-|-
CASSSLRGGNEQFF
TGTGCCAGCAGTTCCCTACGAGGGGGGAATGAGCAGTTCTTC
>TRBV5-4|TRBJ2-7|TRBD2|once
CASSQGTSFTYEQYF
TGTGCCAGCAGCCAAGGGACTAGCTTTACCTACGAGCAGTACTTC
>TRBV20-1|TRBJ2-7|-|-
CSARGSYEQYF
TGCAGTGCTAGAGGTTCCTACGAGCAGTACTTC
>TRBV29-1|TRBJ2-5|-|-
CSVSWGQETQYF
TGCAGCGTTTCGTGGGGGCAAGAGACCCAGTACTTC
>TRBV10-3|TRBJ2-7|TRBD1|-
CAISGPLAGGEQYF
TGTGCCATCAGTGGCCCGTTGGCAGGGGGCGAGCAGTACTTC
>TRBV9|TRBJ2-7|-|-
CASSVEGGAPYEQYF
TGTGCCAGCAGCGTAGAGGGCGGAGCACCCTACGAGCAGTACTTC
>TRBV2|TRBJ1-4|TRBD1|-
CASRDRGRESEKLFF
TGTGCCAGCCGGGACAGGGGGCGCGAAAGTGAAAAACTGTTTTTT
>TRBV7-9|TRBJ2-1|TRBD2|few
CASSHMGLGRGEQFF
TGTGCCAGCAGCCACATGGGACTTGGGAGGGGTGAGCAGTTCTTC
>TRBV5-4|TRBJ2-3|-|-
CASSYGPDGYTQYF
TGTGCCAGCAGCTACGGGCCCGATGGGTATACGCAGTATTTT
>TRBV7-2|TRBJ2-7|TRBD2|-
CASSLLAGSSYEQYF
TGTGCCAGCAGCTTATTAGCGGGGAGCTCCTACGAGCAGTACTTC
>TRBV27|TRBJ2-7|TRBD1|-
CASSTGQGSYYEQYF
TGTGCCAGCAGTACCGGACAGGGTAGCTACTACGAGCAGTACTTC
>TRBV5-6|TRBJ2-2|-|-
CASSLPSTGELFF
TGTGCCAGCAGCTTACCGTCCACCGGGGAGCTGTTTTTT
>TRBV6-5|TRBJ1-1|-|few
CASRQVSRTEAFF
TGTGCCAGCAGACAGGTTTCTAGGACTGAAGCTTTCTTT
>TRBV4-2|TRBJ2-3|TRBD2|-
CASSPRTSGGAIDTQYF
TGTGCCAGCAGCCCCAGGACTAGCGGGGGGGCCATAGATACGCAGTATTTT
>TRBV4-2|TRBJ2-7|-|-
CASSQDHGSYEQYF
TGTGCCAGCAGCCAAGATCACGGCTCCTACGAGCAGTACTTC
>TRBV7-2|TRBJ2-3|TRBD1|-
CASRVRTGRDTQYF
TGTGCCAGCAGGGTTCGGACAGGGCGAGATACGCAGTATTTT
>TRBV5-4|TRBJ2-3|-|-
CASSLAARENTQYF
TGTGCCAGCAGCTTGGCGGCCAGGGAGAATACGCAGTATTTT
>TRBV6-1|TRBJ1-5|-|-
CASSGTQGTLGQPQHF
TGTGCCAGCAGTGGAACACAGGGTACGTTGGGTCAGCCCCAGCATTTT
>TRBV28|TRBJ1-5|-|-
CASSFGSQPQHF
TGTGCCAGCAGTTTTGGGAGCCAGCCCCAGCATTTT
>TRBV19|TRBJ1-6|-|-
CASSIQQYNSPLHF
TGTGCCAGTAGTATACAACAGTACAATTCACCCCTCCACTTT
>TRBV4-3|TRBJ1-1|-|-
CASSQDRVGGGIHTEAFF
TGCGCCAGCAGCCAAGATAGGGTGGGGGGGGGTATCCACACTGAAGCTTTCTTT
>TRBV10-3|TRBJ1-1|-|-
CAISADQNTEAFF
TGTGCCATCAGTGCGGACCAGAACACTGAAGCTTTCTTT
>TRBV4-1|TRBJ2-7|-|-
CASSQDLAASYEQYF
TGCGCCAGCAGCCAAGATTTGGCAGCCTCCTACGAGCAGTACTTC
>TRBV28|TRBJ2-5|TRBD2|-
CASSSAGGTETQYF
TGTGCCAGCAGCTCAGCGGGAGGGACGGAGACCCAGTACTTC
>TRBV19|TRBJ1-2|TRBD1|-
CASSIQLQGAAGYTF
TGTGCCAGTAGTATACAATTACAGGGGGCAGCGGGCTACACCTTC
>TRBV6-5|TRBJ1-2|-|-
CASKAFNYGYTF
TGTGCCAGCAAGGCATTTAACTATGGCTACACCTTC
>TRBV5-4|TRBJ2-1|-|-
CASSTPSKGYNEQFF
TGTGCCAGCAGCACACCCTCAAAGGGGTACAATGAGCAGTTCTTC
>TRBV6-1|TRBJ2-3|-|-
CATSRAGGTDTQYF
TGTGCCACCTCTAGGGCTGGGGGCACAGATACGCAGTATTTT
>TRBV10-3|TRBJ2-4|-|-
CAISEGAENIQYF
TGTGCCATCAGTGAGGGGGCTGAAAACATTCAGTACTTC
>TRBV11-1|TRBJ1-2|-|-
CASSFSGGGYTF
TGTGCCAGCAGCTTTTCGGGAGGCGGCTACACCTTC
>TRBV19|TRBJ2-1|TRBD2|-
CASSNRWASGGSYNEQFF
TGTGCCAGTAGTAATCGGTGGGCTAGCGGGGGCTCCTACAATGAGCAGTTCTTC
>TRBV28|TRBJ1-4|-|-
CASLRANEKLFF
TGTGCCAGTCTGAGGGCAAATGAAAAACTGTTTTTT
>TRBV19|TRBJ2-7|-|once
CASSMDGGGAYEQYF
TGTGCCAGTAGTATGGACGGAGGGGGGGCCTACGAGCAGTACTTC
>TRBV11-3|TRBJ2-2|TRBD1|few
CASSRDRGGSTGELFF
TGTGCCAGCAGCCGGGACAGGGGAGGTAGCACCGGGGAGCTGTTTTTT
>TRBV9|TRBJ2-7|-|-
CASSPSPNEQYF
TGTGCCAGCAGCCCTTCCCCCAACGAGCAGTACTTC
>TRBV4-1|TRBJ1-4|TRBD1|few
CASSHFSRDRYEKLFF
TGCGCCAGCAGCCATTTCTCCCGGGACAGATATGAAAAACTGTTTTTT
>TRBV5-1|TRBJ2-7|TRBD2|-
CASSLAGTSYYEQYF
TGCGCCAGCAGCTTGGCCGGGACTAGCTACTACGAGCAGTACTTC
>TRBV28|TRBJ2-7|TRBD1|once
CASSLPTGERDEQYF
TGTGCCAGCAGTTTACCTACAGGGGAGAGGGACGAGCAGTACTTC
>TRBV19|TRBJ2-7|TRBD2|-
CASSIEGASGGVEQYF
TGTGCCAGTAGTATAGAAGGGGCTAGCGGGGGCGTCGAGCAGTACTTC
>TRBV5-1|TRBJ2-2|-|-
CASKRGTGELFF
TGCGCCAGCAAGAGGGGGACCGGGGAGCTGTTTTTT
>TRBV2|TRBJ1-1|TRBD1|-
CASSLQGMDTEAFF
TGTGCCAGCAGTTTACAGGGGATGGACACTGAAGCTTTCTTT
>TRBV6-5|TRBJ1-5|TRBD1|-
CASRSTGVSNQPQHF
TGTGCCAGCAGGTCAACAGGGGTTAGCAATCAGCCCCAGCATTTT
>TRBV5-4|TRBJ1-4|TRBD1|-
CASSSPGTGGEKLFF
TGTGCCAGCAGCTCACCCGGGACAGGAGGTGAAAAACTGTTTTTT